This TCR beta chain is drawn from a study of pediatric ulcerative colitis. Across the whole study: Disease was pancolitis in seven or eight and left-sided in two, histology-confirmed.

The CDR3 is 14 residues long. Germline CDR1 MNHNY, CDR2 SVGAGI (reference sequence). The V and J ends lost 5 bases and 7 bases respectively, with 17 bases between them. Only in-frame clones appear in the TCRdb table, and some are missing; sequencing was by immunoSEQ multiplex PCR. The sample yields fewer than 40,000 clones, approximately 82% seen once. This sequence joins TRBV6-6 and TRBJ1-2, with D unresolved. The source is a boy between 10 and 17 years old with severe ulcerative colitis. The sample consisted of blood. CDR3 nucleotide sequence: TGTGCCAGCAGTGAGGATACTTATACGGCTGGCTACACCTTC. This encodes CASSEDTYTAGYTF.